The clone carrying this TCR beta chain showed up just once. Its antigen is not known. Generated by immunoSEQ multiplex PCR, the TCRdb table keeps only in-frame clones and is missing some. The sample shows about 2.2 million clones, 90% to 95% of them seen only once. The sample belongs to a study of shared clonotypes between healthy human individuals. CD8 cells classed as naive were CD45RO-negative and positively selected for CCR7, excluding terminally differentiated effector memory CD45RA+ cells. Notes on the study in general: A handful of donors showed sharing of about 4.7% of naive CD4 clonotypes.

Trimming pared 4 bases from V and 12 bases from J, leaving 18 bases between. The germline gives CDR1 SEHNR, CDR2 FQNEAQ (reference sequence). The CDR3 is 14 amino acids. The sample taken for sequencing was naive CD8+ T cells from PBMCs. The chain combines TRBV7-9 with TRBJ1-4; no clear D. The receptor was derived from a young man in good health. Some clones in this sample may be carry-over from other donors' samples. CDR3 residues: CASSSPNDERELFF. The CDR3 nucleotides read TGTGCCAGCAGCTCCCCGAATGATGAACGGGAACTGTTTTTT.